The 11 T cell receptor beta chains below all came from one sample that was sequenced in a study of graft-versus-host responses after intestinal transplantation. Profiling relied on immunoSEQ multiplex PCR, and the TCRdb table lists in-frame clones only, not all of them. The sample has around 43,000 clones, roughly 90% seen once; the top ten hold approximately 4%. The input for sequencing was PBMCs, taken 524 days after transplant. The receptors shown here come from a human patient who received an intestinal transplant, so some T cells may come from the graft donor.

This chain connects TRBV6-5 to TRBJ2-7; D gene ambiguous. The CDR3 is 15 amino acids. Germline values: CDR1 MNHEY, CDR2 SVGAGI. Trimming stripped 6 bases from V and 1 base from J, with 16 bases between. CDR3 DNA sequence: TGTGCCAGCAGCAAGTACGCGAAGGCTTCCTACGAGCAGTACTTC. It yields the protein CASSKYAKASYEQYF.

The sample holds a few counts of this clone. The J gene is TRBJ1-1, the V gene TRBV18; D not certain. Germline V gene sequence: CDR1 KGHSH, CDR2 LQKENI. The CDR3 consists of 13 residues. With 5 bases removed from V and 0 bases from J, the gap between germline ends came to 7 bases. In nucleotides, the CDR3 is TGTGCCAGCTCAGACGGAGTGAACACTGAAGCTTTCTTT. It is translated as CASSDGVNTEAFF.

This clone was observed once. The chain couples TRBV6-1 to TRBJ2-3; tentatively, D is TRBD2 (5 bases). The CDR3 has 13 amino acids. V lost 1 base, J lost 4 bases, and 6 bases lay in between. Germline lookup yields CDR1 MNHNS and CDR2 SASEGT. CDR3 coding DNA: TGTGCCAGCAGTGAAGAGGGAGCAGATACGCAGTATTTT. Residues: CASSEEGADTQYF.

This clone was recorded only once. The chain links TRBV19 to TRBJ1-5, with a possible D match to TRBD1 (5 bases). The CDR3 runs 15 residues. V was trimmed by 6 bases and J by 3 bases, leaving 15 bases between them. Germline loops: CDR1 LNHDA, CDR2 SQIVND (reference sequence). CDR3 loop: CASRARRGPNQPQHF. The CDR3 DNA follows: TGTGCCAGTAGGGCCCGCCGGGGACCCAATCAGCCCCAGCATTTT. Using reference TRBV19 and TRBJ1-5 for the parts outside the CDR3, the full variable domain is DGGITQSPKYLFRKEGQNVTLSCEQNLNHDAMYWYRQDPGQGLRLIYYSQIVNDFQKGDIAEGYSVSREKKESFPLTVTSAQKNPTAFYLCASRARRGPNQPQHFGDGTRLSIL.

The chain uses TRBV19 and TRBJ1-5; D gene uncertain. Germline V gene lookup returns CDR1 LNHDA and CDR2 SQIVND (reference sequence). This CDR3 has 12 amino acids. V was clipped by 3 bases and J by 6 bases, with 6 bases between them. The DNA for the CDR3 is TGTGCCAGTAGTATTGAGAGTCAGCCCCAGCATTTT. Translating gives CASSIESQPQHF.

This clone was recorded a few times. The chain recombines TRBV9 with TRBJ2-7, with TRBD2 matching over 7 bases. The CDR3 runs to 15 residues. V lost 4 bases to trimming and J lost 0 bases; unmatched junction nucleotides: 7. CDR1 and CDR2 from the germline V gene are SGDLS and YYNGEE. In DNA form, the CDR3 reads TGTGCCAGCAGCCCCCAAGCGGGACCCTCCTACGAGCAGTACTTC. Translation gives CASSPQAGPSYEQYF.

The chain joins TRBV28 to TRBJ2-5; 7 nucleotides match TRBD1. CDR1 is MDHEN, CDR2 SYDVKM, per germline. The CDR3 totals 13 residues. With V trimmed by 2 bases and J by 3 bases, 0 bases remained unmatched. CDR3 bases: TGTGCCAGCAGTTTAGACAGGGAAGAGACCCAGTACTTC. This encodes CASSLDREETQYF. Filled out from reference TRBV28 and TRBJ2-5, the complete variable domain reads DVKVTQSSRYLVKRTGEKVFLECVQDMDHENMFWYRQDPGLGLRLIYFSYDVKMKEKGDIPEGYSVSREKKERFSLILESASTNQTSMYLCASSLDREETQYFGPGTRLLVL.

The V gene is TRBV29-1, the J gene TRBJ1-4; D may be TRBD1 (6 bases). Trimming shortened V by 3 bases and J by 3 bases, and 8 bases separated the two germline ends. The CDR3 loop spans 13 amino acids. Germline loops: CDR1 SQVTM, CDR2 ANQGSEA. The CDR3 reads CSVDEGANEKLFF. The CDR3 DNA reads as TGCAGCGTTGATGAGGGGGCTAATGAAAAACTGTTTTTT.

This chain links TRBV27 with TRBJ1-2; 7 positions agree with TRBD1. The CDR3 contains 13 residues. Germline CDR1 reads MNHEY; CDR2 reads SMNVEV (reference sequence). V shed 6 bases and J 8 bases; nucleotides not matched to a gene: 9. CDR3 bases: TGTGCCAGCAGCGGAGGGGGCGCGGGCGGCTACACCTTC. It yields the protein CASSGGGAGGYTF.

The chain has TRBV9 and TRBJ2-7, with D hard to call. The V gene's germline CDR1 is SGDLS and CDR2 YYNGEE. With 4 bases removed from V and 2 bases from J, the gap between germline ends came to 13 bases. This CDR3 has 14 amino acids. Written as DNA, the CDR3 is TGTGCCAGCAGCCCCGCCGACATAACCTACGAGCAGTACTTC. Protein: CASSPADITYEQYF.

DNA for the CDR3: TGTGCCAGCATCCCCGGGACGACTAATGAAAAACTGTTTTTT. Translated: CASIPGTTNEKLFF. The chain combines TRBV6-4 with TRBJ1-4; possible D gene TRBD1, 5 bases. V was trimmed by 7 bases and J by 2 bases, leaving 11 bases between them. Germline CDR1 and CDR2: MRHNA and SNTAGT. The CDR3 covers 14 residues.